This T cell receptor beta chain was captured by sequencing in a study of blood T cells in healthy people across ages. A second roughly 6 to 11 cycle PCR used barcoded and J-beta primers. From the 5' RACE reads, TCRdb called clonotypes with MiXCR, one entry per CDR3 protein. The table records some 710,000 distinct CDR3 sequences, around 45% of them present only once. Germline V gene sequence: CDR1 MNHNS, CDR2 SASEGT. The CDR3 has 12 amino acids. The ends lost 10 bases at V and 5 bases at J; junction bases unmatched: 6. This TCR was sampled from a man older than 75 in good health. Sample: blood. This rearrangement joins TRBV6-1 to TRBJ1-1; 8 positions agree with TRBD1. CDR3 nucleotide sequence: TGTGCCATCCGGACAGGGATTACTGAAGCTTTCTTT. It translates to CAIRTGITEAFF.